Below are 2 T cell receptor beta chains sequenced from a single sample in a study of blood T cell repertoires in COVID-19 (dated by TCRdb to about 2020). Library generation was performed with the immunoSEQ multiplex PCR assay. The clones in this table, taken by TCRdb from immuneACCESS, are in-frame only. Not every clone is retained; where verified, under half of the shortfall comes from an unresolved V gene, and the cause of the rest is unknown. This sample is represented by some 250,000 clones; over 75% of them were singletons. The ten largest clonotypes hold 0.65% to 0.8% of the sample. Material: peripheral blood. The receptor source for this set is a human donor in a cohort sampled during active COVID-19.

This chain joins TRBV7-9 and TRBJ2-1, with 8 bases matching TRBD2. J lost 7 bases, V lost 3 bases, and 8 bases had no gene match. Germline V CDR1 and CDR2: SEHNR, FQNEAQ (reference sequence). The CDR3 contains 15 residues. CDR3: CASSFVAGGKNEQFF. The CDR3 region has the DNA TGTGCCAGCAGCTTCGTGGCGGGGGGAAAGAATGAGCAGTTCTTC.

V usage is TRBV19 and J usage is TRBJ2-7; tentatively, D is TRBD1 (6 bases). Germline lookup yields CDR1 LNHDA and CDR2 SQIVND (reference sequence). With 3 bases removed from V and 7 bases from J, the gap between germline ends came to 13 bases. CDR3 length equals 13 residues. For the CDR3, the DNA is TGTGCCAGTAGTATGGCCCTCGACAGGGAGCAGTACTTC. Translating it yields CASSMALDREQYF.